This TCR beta chain was identified in a study of neurological immune-mediated disorders. The CDR3 totals 15 residues. Trimming took off 5 bases at V and 5 bases at J, with 16 bases between the two ends. Germline V gene data show CDR1 as LNHNV and CDR2 as YYDKDF (reference sequence). In TCRdb, the 5' RACE reads were re-called with MiXCR into one record per CDR3 protein. Of 45,000 to 60,000 distinct CDR3 sequences listed, 2% to 2.5% are singletons. This clonotype was counted many times. The sample taken for sequencing was PBMCs. The TCR comes from a man aged 45-65 years with multiple sclerosis. This chain joins TRBV15 and TRBJ1-5, with D maybe TRBD1 (6 bases). CDR3 residues: CATSGTGIWHQPQHF. The CDR3, as DNA: TGTGCCACCAGCGGCACAGGGATTTGGCATCAGCCCCAGCATTTT. Variable domain in full (rest from reference TRBV15 and TRBJ1-5): DAMVIQNPRYQVTQFGKPVTLSCSQTLNHNVMYWYQQKSSQAPKLLFHYYDKDFNNEADTPDNFQSRRPNTSFCFLDIRSPGLGDTAMYLCATSGTGIWHQPQHFGDGTRLSIL.